The 29 T cell receptor beta chains given below trace back to one sample, sequenced in a study of T cell repertoires in cytomegalovirus infection. TCRdb analysed the reads with MiXCR anew, one entry per CDR3 protein. The data contain 400,000 to 550,000 distinct CDR3 sequences, roughly 10% of them singletons. What was sequenced was PBMCs. The receptors stem from a human donor in good health (CMV status not recorded). Some clones in this sample may be carry-over from other donors' samples.

This clonotype was detected many times. The J gene is TRBJ2-1, the V gene TRBV27; D is perhaps TRBD1 or TRBD2 (5 bases each). This CDR3 has 16 residues. CDR1 and CDR2 from the germline V gene are MNHEY and SMNVEV (reference sequence). The V and J ends lost 3 bases and 0 bases respectively, with 12 bases between them. The CDR3 here is CASSFRGAYSYNEQFF. CDR3 in DNA: TGTGCCAGCAGTTTTAGAGGGGCTTACTCCTACAATGAGCAGTTCTTC.

This clonotype was counted only a few times. This rearrangement joins TRBV9 to TRBJ2-3; weak D call: TRBD2 (6 bases). There are 15 residues in the CDR3. V shed 0 bases and J shed 6 bases, with 14 bases lying between them. Looked up from germline, CDR1 is SGDLS and CDR2 is YYNGEE. CDR3 protein: CASSVEGAAGDTQYF. CDR3 bases: TGTGCCAGCAGCGTAGAAGGTGCGGCGGGGGATACGCAGTATTTT.

This clonotype was observed a handful of times. The chain uses TRBV6-2 or TRBV6-3 and TRBJ2-7; 9 bases match TRBD2. With V trimmed by 6 bases and J by 0 bases, 3 bases remained unmatched. Germline V gene data show CDR1 as MNHEY and CDR2 as SVGEGT. There are 14 residues in the CDR3. The CDR3 protein is CASRLAGISYEQYF. The CDR3 DNA follows: TGTGCCAGCAGGCTAGCGGGGATCTCCTACGAGCAGTACTTC.

The chain combines TRBV7-9 with TRBJ2-4; 7 bases are a match to TRBD2. After removal of 4 bases from V and 0 bases from J, the junction contained 6 bases not matched to a gene. The CDR3 is 16 residues long. CDR1 is SEHNR, CDR2 FQNEAQ, per germline (reference sequence). CDR3 in amino acids: CASSSLSGVAKNIQYF. The DNA of the CDR3 is TGTGCCAGCAGCTCCCTGAGCGGGGTAGCCAAAAACATTCAGTACTTC.

The chain has TRBV5-1 and TRBJ2-7; 8 bases map to TRBD1. Looked up from germline, CDR1 is SGHRS and CDR2 is YFSETQ. Trimming cost V 4 bases and J 5 bases; bases outside gene matches: 14. The CDR3 covers 16 residues. The CDR3 region is CASSPTGAQEGDEQYF. For the CDR3, the DNA is TGCGCCAGCAGCCCGACAGGGGCCCAAGAGGGGGACGAGCAGTACTTC.

This clonotype was recorded once. Just one base apart from a much larger clone, this may be a read error. The chain couples TRBV20-1 to TRBJ2-5; 7 bases agree with TRBD2. The CDR3 has 18 residues. Losses at the gene ends were 1 base for V and 4 bases for J; bases not matched to a gene: 18. CDR1 and CDR2 (germline): DFQATT, SNEGSKA (reference sequence). This chain's CDR3 is CSARARQRGLLYRETQYF. The CDR3 bases are TGCAGTGCTAGAGCACGCCAGCGGGGACTACTGTACCGAGAGACCCAGTACTTC.

This clonotype was seen at least ten times. The V and J genes are TRBV7-2 and TRBJ1-1; D ambiguous. There are 11 residues in the CDR3. Germline CDR1 SGHTA, CDR2 FQGNSA. The V gene lost 3 bases and the J gene lost 6 bases, with 5 bases spanning the gap. This CDR3 reads CASSFGSEAFF. The CDR3 region has the DNA TGTGCCAGCAGCTTCGGATCTGAAGCTTTCTTT.

This clonotype occurred many times. The V gene is TRBV7-7, the J gene TRBJ2-5; the match to TRBD1 covers 8 bases. V trimming: 5 bases; J trimming: 3 bases; junction bases outside the gene matches: 5. The CDR3 consists of 14 residues. Germline lookup yields CDR1 SSHAT and CDR2 FNYEAQ (reference sequence). In nucleotides, the CDR3 is TGTGCCAGCAGCCAAAGGACAGGGAAAGAGACCCAGTACTTC. Translating it yields CASSQRTGKETQYF.

This clonotype was counted between two and nine times. This CDR3 reads CATSREGQGNSPLHF. The CDR3 bases are TGTGCCACCAGCAGAGAGGGACAGGGTAATTCACCCCTCCACTTT. The genes are TRBV15 and TRBJ1-6; TRBD1 matches 9 bases. The trim removed 0 bases at V and 6 bases at J, leaving 0 bases unmatched. Germline V lookup: CDR1 LNHNV, CDR2 YYDKDF (reference sequence). This CDR3 region has 15 residues.

This clonotype has a count of ten or more. This chain links TRBV7-8 with TRBJ2-6; 12 nucleotides match TRBD1. This CDR3 region has 18 residues. CDR1 is SGHVS, CDR2 FQNEAQ, per germline. The J segment lost 0 bases and the V segment lost 5 bases, leaving 5 bases of the junction unmatched. DNA for the CDR3: TGTGCCAGCAGCCTAGGGGACAGGGGGCTCTCTGGGGCCAACGTCCTGACTTTC. Translation: CASSLGDRGLSGANVLTF.

This clonotype has at least ten counts. The gene calls are TRBV28 and TRBJ2-2, with D maybe TRBD1 (6 bases). This CDR3 comprises 15 residues. V lost 4 bases and J 0 bases, leaving 9 bases between the germline ends. Germline-derived CDR1 and CDR2 are MDHEN and SYDVKM. CDR3 region: CASSSGQTNTGELFF. The CDR3 DNA reads as TGTGCCAGCAGTTCGGGACAAACGAACACCGGGGAGCTGTTTTTT.

In this sample, this clonotype turned up many times. The gene calls are TRBV6-1 and TRBJ1-2; 7 bases fit TRBD1. This CDR3 is built from 14 residues. CDR1 is MNHNS and CDR2 is SASEGT in the germline V gene. Losses at the gene ends were 9 bases for V and 4 bases for J; bases not matched to a gene: 11. The CDR3 loop is CASAPGQTSYGYTF. In nucleotides, the CDR3 is TGTGCCAGTGCCCCGGGACAGACATCCTATGGCTACACCTTC.

This clonotype has a count of ten or more. The J gene is TRBJ2-1, the V gene TRBV5-1, with unresolved D. Trimming removed 7 bases at V and 5 bases at J, with 19 bases between. Germline V gene sequence: CDR1 SGHRS, CDR2 YFSETQ. The CDR3 totals 15 residues. In nucleotides, the CDR3 is TGCGCCAGCCAAATAGGGATGGCTAAAAACAATGAGCAGTTCTTC. This encodes CASQIGMAKNNEQFF.

The J gene is TRBJ2-3, the V gene TRBV4-1, with TRBD2 identical over 12 bases. Germline assignment: CDR1 MGHRA and CDR2 YSYEKL. This CDR3 region has 17 residues. The V gene end was trimmed by 4 bases and the J gene end by 2 bases; junction bases not matched to a gene: 7. CDR3 nucleotide sequence: TGCGCCAGCAGCCCCGGGACTAGCGGGTCGTACACAGATACGCAGTATTTT. Its protein is CASSPGTSGSYTDTQYF.

The V gene is TRBV29-1, the J gene TRBJ2-5; D ambiguous. In germline, CDR1 is SQVTM, CDR2 ANQGSEA. V was clipped by 0 bases and J by 5 bases, with 13 bases between them. The CDR3 has 14 amino acids. This CDR3 is CSVEDQGTLETQYF. The CDR3 DNA reads as TGCAGCGTTGAAGATCAAGGAACCTTGGAGACCCAGTACTTC.

V is TRBV11-2 and J is TRBJ2-7; D may be TRBD1 (5 bases). The germline V gene has CDR1 SGHAT and CDR2 FQNNGV. The V and J ends lost 4 bases and 5 bases respectively, with 12 bases between them. The CDR3 extends over 13 amino acids. The CDR3 DNA is TGTGCCAGCAGCTCTCTGACAGTCCACGAGCAGTACTTC. It specifies CASSSLTVHEQYF.

The chain has TRBV30 and TRBJ2-3; D might be TRBD1 or TRBD2, each matching 6 bases. The germline gives CDR1 GTSNPN, CDR2 SVGIG (reference sequence). CDR3 size: 15 residues. V was cut by 2 bases and J by 2 bases, with 14 bases left in between. Here the CDR3 reads CAWSSTGRFTDTQYF. The CDR3, as DNA: TGTGCCTGGAGTAGCACAGGGAGGTTCACAGATACGCAGTATTTT.

The chain recombines TRBV20-1 with TRBJ1-4; TRBD1 is a possible D gene (6 bases). Germline V gene lookup returns CDR1 DFQATT and CDR2 SNEGSKA (reference sequence). V dropped 4 bases and J dropped 0 bases, with 12 bases sitting between them. The CDR3 runs to 15 residues. The CDR3 reads CSAKRGLATNEKLFF. CDR3 in DNA: TGCAGTGCTAAGCGGGGGCTTGCAACTAATGAAAAACTGTTTTTT.

There are many counts of this clonotype. This chain links TRBV4-2 with TRBJ2-7; 9 bases agree with TRBD1. The CDR3 consists of 15 residues. Per germline, CDR1 LGHNA and CDR2 YNFKEQ. V was clipped by 6 bases and J by 4 bases; unmatched bases: 10. Here the CDR3 reads CASRQQGQGVYEQYF. DNA of the CDR3: TGTGCCAGCAGACAACAGGGACAGGGTGTTTACGAGCAGTACTTC.

At least ten counts were recorded for this clonotype. This CDR3 reads CASSPPGRGTTFF. The CDR3 bases are TGTGCCAGCTCACCCCCGGGCAGGGGAACGACTTTCTTT. This sequence joins TRBV18 and TRBJ1-1; tentative D call: TRBD1 (6 bases). CDR1 KGHSH and CDR2 LQKENI come from the germline V gene. This CDR3 is 13 amino acids long. V was cut by 3 bases and J by 12 bases, with 17 bases left in between. Drawing the rest from reference TRBV18 and TRBJ1-1, the complete variable domain is NAGVMQNPRHLVRRRGQEARLRCSPMKGHSHVYWYRQLPEEGLKFMVYLQKENIIDESGMPKERFSAEFPKEGPSILRIQQVVRGDSAAYFCASSPPGRGTTFFGQGTRLTVV.

This clonotype has just a few counts. V is TRBV11-2 and J is TRBJ2-3; D unresolved. CDR3 length: 17 residues. With 5 bases removed from V and 1 base from J, the gap between germline ends came to 19 bases. Germline lookup yields CDR1 SGHAT and CDR2 FQNNGV. As DNA, the CDR3 is TGTGCCAGCAGCCCCCGGGCCGCCGGGTTCGGCACAGATACGCAGTATTTT. Translating it yields CASSPRAAGFGTDTQYF. The entire variable domain, with the rest obtained from reference TRBV11-2 and TRBJ2-3, is as follows: EAGVAQSPRYKIIEKRQSVAFWCNPISGHATLYWYQQILGQGPKLLIQFQNNGVVDDSQLPKDRFSAERLKGVDSTLKIQPAKLEDSAVYLCASSPRAAGFGTDTQYFGPGTRLTVL.

The gene calls are TRBV19 and TRBJ1-1, with D unclear. The CDR3 loop spans 14 amino acids. Germline assignment: CDR1 LNHDA and CDR2 SQIVND (reference sequence). V was shortened by 7 bases and J by 6 bases, with 18 bases between the two germline ends. The CDR3 DNA follows: TGTGCCAGTATAGGACCGGGGTTGTTCGCTGAAGCTTTCTTT. This translates into CASIGPGLFAEAFF. Filled out from reference TRBV19 and TRBJ1-1, the complete variable domain reads DGGITQSPKYLFRKEGQNVTLSCEQNLNHDAMYWYRQDPGQGLRLIYYSQIVNDFQKGDIAEGYSVSREKKESFPLTVTSAQKNPTAFYLCASIGPGLFAEAFFGQGTRLTVV.

This clonotype showed up just a few times. This rearrangement joins TRBV5-1 to TRBJ2-7; D call uncertain. The CDR3 sequence is 15 residues long. Germline-derived CDR1 and CDR2 are SGHRS and YFSETQ. V was trimmed by 3 bases and J by 5 bases, leaving 18 bases between them. CDR3 in amino acids: CASSWPVLVYNEQYF. CDR3 bases: TGCGCCAGCAGCTGGCCGGTGTTAGTTTATAACGAGCAGTACTTC.

This clonotype turned up a few times. This chain joins TRBV12-3 or TRBV12-4 and TRBJ1-3, with no clear D. This CDR3 region has 13 residues. V was pared by 4 bases and J by 2 bases, with 6 bases between. CDR3 bases: TGTGCCAGCAGTTCCGCTCCTGGAAACACCATATATTTT. It yields the protein CASSSAPGNTIYF.

This clonotype was found many times. The junction differs from germline at one of its ends, possibly a read error. This chain joins TRBV7-7 and TRBJ2-2; maybe TRBD1 (6 bases). The CDR3 contains 19 residues. The germline V gene has CDR1 SSHAT and CDR2 FNYEAQ (reference sequence). CDR3 DNA: TGTGCTAGCAGCCACAGGGTTGGAAGCAGTAAGCGGAACACCGGGGAGCTGTTTTTT. Its translation is CASSHRVGSSKRNTGELFF.

This clonotype was found a few times. The V call is TRBV28, the J call TRBJ1-6; D remains ambiguous. CDR3 length: 12 amino acids. V was clipped by 6 bases and J by 6 bases, with 6 bases between them. Germline lookup yields CDR1 MDHEN and CDR2 SYDVKM. CDR3 sequence (DNA): TGTGCCAGCAGGGTTGTTAATTCACCCCTCCACTTT. This translates into CASRVVNSPLHF.

V is TRBV20-1 and J is TRBJ2-1, with 15 positions matching TRBD2. After removal of 2 bases from V and 10 bases from J, the junction contained 3 bases not matched to a gene. Germline assignment: CDR1 DFQATT and CDR2 SNEGSKA (reference sequence). CDR3 length equals 14 residues. The CDR3 sequence: CSARTGLAGGEQFF. CDR3 nucleotides: TGCAGTGCTAGAACGGGACTAGCGGGGGGCGAGCAGTTCTTC.

This clonotype was seen ten or more times. The CDR3 protein is CASSLGGTANEQYF. DNA for the CDR3: TGTGCCAGCAGCTTGGGAGGGACGGCTAACGAGCAGTACTTC. The chain combines TRBV7-9 with TRBJ2-7, with 7 bases that match TRBD2. The J segment lost 5 bases and the V segment lost 3 bases, leaving 7 bases of the junction unmatched. There are 14 residues in the CDR3. Germline CDR1 is SEHNR and CDR2 is FQNEAQ (reference sequence). Full variable domain (missing parts from reference TRBV7-9 and TRBJ2-7): DTGVSQNPRHKITKRGQNVTFRCDPISEHNRLYWYRQTLGQGPEFLTYFQNEAQLEKSRLLSDRFSAERPKGSFSTLEIQRTEQGDSAMYLCASSLGGTANEQYFGPGTRLTVT.

This clonotype was recorded a few times. This sequence joins TRBV7-3 and TRBJ2-1, with D perhaps TRBD1 or TRBD2 (8 bases each). The CDR3 loop spans 14 amino acids. Germline V gene lookup returns CDR1 SGHTA and CDR2 FQGTGA. Trimming cost V 4 bases and J 9 bases, with 16 bases left between them. The CDR3 reads CASSSTGAGGEQFF. As DNA, the CDR3 is TGTGCCAGCAGCTCGACAGGGGCGGGGGGTGAGCAGTTCTTC.